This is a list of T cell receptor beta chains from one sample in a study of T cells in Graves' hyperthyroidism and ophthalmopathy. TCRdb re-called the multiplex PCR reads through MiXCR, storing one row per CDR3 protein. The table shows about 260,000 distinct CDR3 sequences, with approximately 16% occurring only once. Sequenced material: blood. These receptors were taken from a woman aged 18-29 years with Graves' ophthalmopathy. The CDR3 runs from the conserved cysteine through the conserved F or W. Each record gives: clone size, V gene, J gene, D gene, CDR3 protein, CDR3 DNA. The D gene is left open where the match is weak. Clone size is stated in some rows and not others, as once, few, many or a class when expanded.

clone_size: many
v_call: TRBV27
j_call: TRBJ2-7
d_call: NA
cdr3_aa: CASSFAVSLGVAYEQYF
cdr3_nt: TGTGCCAGCAGTTTCGCAGTCAGTCTGGGAGTCGCGTACGAGCAGTACTTC

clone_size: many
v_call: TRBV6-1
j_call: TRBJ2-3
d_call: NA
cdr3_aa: CASIARDPSTDTQYF
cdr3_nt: TGTGCCAGCATCGCCCGGGACCCCAGCACAGATACGCAGTATTTT

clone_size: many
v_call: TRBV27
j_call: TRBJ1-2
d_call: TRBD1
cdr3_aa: CASGGGTGDGGYTF
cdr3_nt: TGTGCCAGCGGGGGGGGGACAGGGGATGGCGGCTACACCTTC

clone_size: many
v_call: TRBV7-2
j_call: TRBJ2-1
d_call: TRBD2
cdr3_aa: CASSIQREGRHEQFF
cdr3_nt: TGTGCCAGCAGCATACAGCGGGAGGGCCGTCATGAGCAGTTCTTC

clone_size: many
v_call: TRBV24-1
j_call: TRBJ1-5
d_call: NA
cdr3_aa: CATSEGSSNQPQHF
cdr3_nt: TGTGCCACCAGTGAGGGGAGTAGCAATCAGCCCCAGCATTTT

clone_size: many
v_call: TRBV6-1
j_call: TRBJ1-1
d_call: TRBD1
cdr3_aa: CASATGRTEAFF
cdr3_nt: TGTGCCAGCGCGACAGGGAGGACTGAAGCTTTCTTT

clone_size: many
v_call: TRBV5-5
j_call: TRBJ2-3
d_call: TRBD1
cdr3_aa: CASSYGTGATDTQYF
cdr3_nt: TGTGCCAGCAGCTACGGGACAGGGGCCACAGATACGCAGTATTTT

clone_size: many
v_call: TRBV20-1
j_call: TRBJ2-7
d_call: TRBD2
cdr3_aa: CSARASSGLAGVGEQYF
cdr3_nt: TGCAGTGCTAGAGCCTCTTCAGGACTAGCGGGAGTAGGCGAGCAGTACTTC

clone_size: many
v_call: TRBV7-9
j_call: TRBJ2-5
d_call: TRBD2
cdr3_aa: CASSLIGSGILETQYF
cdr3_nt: TGTGCCAGCAGCCTGATTGGTAGCGGGATACTGGAGACCCAGTACTTC

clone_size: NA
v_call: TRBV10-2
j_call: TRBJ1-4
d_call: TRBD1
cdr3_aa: CASSGGGEGEKLFF
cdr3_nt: TGCGCCAGCAGTGGAGGGGGCGAAGGTGAAAAACTGTTTTTT

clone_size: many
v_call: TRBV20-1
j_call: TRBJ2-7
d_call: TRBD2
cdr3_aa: CSAFRLAGYQEQYF
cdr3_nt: TGCAGTGCTTTTAGACTAGCGGGATATCAAGAGCAGTACTTC

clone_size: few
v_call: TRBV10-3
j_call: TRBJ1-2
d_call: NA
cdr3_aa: CASRAAGGQGYGYTF
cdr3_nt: TGTGCGAGCAGGGCGGCAGGCGGCCAGGGCTATGGCTACACCTTC

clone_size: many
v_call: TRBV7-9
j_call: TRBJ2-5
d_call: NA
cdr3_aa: CASSLAGAYQETQYF
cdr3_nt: TGTGCCAGCAGCTTAGCGGGGGCGTACCAAGAGACCCAGTACTTC

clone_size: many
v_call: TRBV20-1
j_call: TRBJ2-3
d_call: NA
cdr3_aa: CSAMTGASTDTQYF
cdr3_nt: TGCAGTGCTATGACGGGGGCCTCCACAGATACGCAGTATTTT

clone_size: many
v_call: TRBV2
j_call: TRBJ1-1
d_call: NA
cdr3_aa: CASSERGDGYTEAFF
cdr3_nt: TGTGCCAGCAGTGAACGGGGGGACGGGTACACTGAAGCTTTCTTT

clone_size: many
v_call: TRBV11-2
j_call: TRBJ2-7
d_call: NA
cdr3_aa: CASSFGGGGYEQYF
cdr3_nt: TGTGCCAGCAGCTTCGGTGGCGGAGGCTACGAGCAGTACTTC

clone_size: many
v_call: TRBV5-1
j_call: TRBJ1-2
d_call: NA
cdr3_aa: CASRFLGGGGANGYTF
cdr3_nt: TGCGCCAGCAGGTTCCTCGGGGGCGGGGGCGCGAATGGCTACACCTTC

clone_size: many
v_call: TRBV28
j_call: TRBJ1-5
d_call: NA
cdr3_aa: CASNLGSGNQPQHF
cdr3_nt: TGTGCCAGCAATCTCGGCAGCGGCAATCAGCCCCAGCATTTT

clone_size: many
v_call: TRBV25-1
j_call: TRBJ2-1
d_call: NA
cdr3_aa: CASSDAGPYNEQFF
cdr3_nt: TGTGCCAGCAGTGACGCTGGACCCTACAATGAGCAGTTCTTC

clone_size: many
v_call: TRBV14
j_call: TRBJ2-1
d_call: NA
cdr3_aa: CASSLIRTRSYNEQFF
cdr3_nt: TGTGCCAGCAGCCTGATCCGGACACGCTCCTACAATGAGCAGTTCTTC

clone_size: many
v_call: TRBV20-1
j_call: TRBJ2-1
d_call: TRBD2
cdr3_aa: CSAAGLADNEQFF
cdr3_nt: TGCAGTGCTGCCGGACTAGCGGACAATGAGCAGTTCTTC

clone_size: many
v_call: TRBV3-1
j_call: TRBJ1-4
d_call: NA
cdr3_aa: CASSQDRSGGAATPRGEKLFF
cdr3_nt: TGTGCCAGCAGCCAAGATCGATCAGGAGGCGCCGCTACGCCCCGGGGTGAAAAACTGTTTTTT

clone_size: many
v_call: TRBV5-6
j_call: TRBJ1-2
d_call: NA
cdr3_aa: CASSFMGGYGYTF
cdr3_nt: TGTGCCAGCAGCTTCATGGGAGGCTATGGCTACACCTTC

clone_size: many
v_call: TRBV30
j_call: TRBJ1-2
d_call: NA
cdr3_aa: CAWTQTPTIAGYTF
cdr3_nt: TGTGCCTGGACCCAGACCCCGACGATTGCTGGCTACACCTTC

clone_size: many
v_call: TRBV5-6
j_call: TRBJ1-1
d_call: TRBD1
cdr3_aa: CASSFKSRDRDATEAFF
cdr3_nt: TGTGCCAGCAGCTTCAAAAGCCGGGACAGGGATGCCACTGAAGCTTTCTTT

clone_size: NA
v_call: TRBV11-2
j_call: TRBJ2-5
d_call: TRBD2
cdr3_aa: CASSPRGLAGVGTQYF
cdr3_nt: TGTGCCAGCAGCCCGCGGGGACTAGCGGGAGTAGGGACCCAGTACTTC

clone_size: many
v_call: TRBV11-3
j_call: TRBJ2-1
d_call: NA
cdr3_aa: CASSHQGGAHNEQFF
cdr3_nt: TGTGCCAGCAGCCATCAGGGGGGCGCCCACAATGAGCAGTTCTTC

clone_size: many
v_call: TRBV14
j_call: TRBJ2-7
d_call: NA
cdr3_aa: CASSQLRGYEQYF
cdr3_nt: TGTGCCAGCAGCCAGCTACGGGGGTACGAGCAGTACTTC

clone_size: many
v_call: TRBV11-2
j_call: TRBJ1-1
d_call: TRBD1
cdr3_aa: CASRPIDRGNTEAFF
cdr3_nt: TGTGCCAGCAGACCTATTGACAGGGGGAACACTGAAGCTTTCTTT

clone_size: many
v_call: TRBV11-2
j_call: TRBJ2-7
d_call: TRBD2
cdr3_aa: CASSLVGSGAPYEQYF
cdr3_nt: TGTGCCAGCAGCTTAGTAGGTAGCGGGGCACCCTACGAGCAGTACTTC

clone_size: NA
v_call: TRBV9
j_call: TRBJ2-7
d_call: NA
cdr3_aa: CASSVGPSTYEQYF
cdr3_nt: TGTGCCAGCAGCGTAGGTCCTAGCACCTACGAGCAGTACTTC

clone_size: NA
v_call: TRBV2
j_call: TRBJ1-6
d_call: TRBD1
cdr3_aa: CASRDRGPNSPLHF
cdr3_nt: TGTGCCAGCAGGGACAGGGGACCTAATTCACCCCTCCACTTT

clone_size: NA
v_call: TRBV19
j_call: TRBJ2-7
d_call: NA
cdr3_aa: CASSIRQSYEQYF
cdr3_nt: TGTGCCAGTAGTATCCGACAGAGTTACGAGCAGTACTTC

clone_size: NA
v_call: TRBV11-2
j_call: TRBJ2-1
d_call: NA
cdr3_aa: CASRYEGYRPRDNEQFF
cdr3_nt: TGTGCCAGCAGATACGAAGGGTACCGGCCTCGGGACAATGAGCAGTTCTTC

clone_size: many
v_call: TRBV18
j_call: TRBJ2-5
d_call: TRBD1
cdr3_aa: CASSPAGQGAGETQYF
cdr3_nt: TGTGCCAGCTCACCAGCGGGACAGGGGGCAGGGGAGACCCAGTACTTC

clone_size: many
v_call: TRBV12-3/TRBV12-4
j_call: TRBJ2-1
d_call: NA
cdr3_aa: CASSLEGAYNEQFF
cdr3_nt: TGTGCCAGCAGTTTAGAAGGGGCCTACAATGAGCAGTTCTTC

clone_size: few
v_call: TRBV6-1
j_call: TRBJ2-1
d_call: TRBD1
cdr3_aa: CASSGNRGFEQFF
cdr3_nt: TGTGCCAGCAGTGGTAACAGGGGTTTCGAGCAGTTCTTC

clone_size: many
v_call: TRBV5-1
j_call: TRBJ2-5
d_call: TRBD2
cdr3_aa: CASSSRLAGGLYQTQYF
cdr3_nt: TGCGCCAGCAGCTCCCGACTAGCGGGGGGGCTATATCAGACCCAGTACTTC

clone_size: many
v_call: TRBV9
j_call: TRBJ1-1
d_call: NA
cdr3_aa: CASSAPGGEAFF
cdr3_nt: TGTGCCAGCAGCGCCCCGGGGGGTGAAGCTTTCTTT

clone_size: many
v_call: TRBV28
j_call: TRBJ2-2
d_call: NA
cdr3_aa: CASSLFGTLSSTGELFF
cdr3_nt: TGTGCCAGCAGCCTTTTCGGGACCCTCTCATCCACCGGGGAGCTGTTTTTT

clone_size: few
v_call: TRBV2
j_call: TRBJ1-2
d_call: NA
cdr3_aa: CAGSLTGDVGGYTF
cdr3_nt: TGTGCCGGCAGTCTTACGGGGGATGTGGGTGGCTACACCTTC

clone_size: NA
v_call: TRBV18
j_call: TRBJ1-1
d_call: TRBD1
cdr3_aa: CASSPPRGGAGTEAFF
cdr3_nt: TGTGCCAGCTCACCACCGCGAGGGGGCGCGGGCACTGAAGCTTTCTTT

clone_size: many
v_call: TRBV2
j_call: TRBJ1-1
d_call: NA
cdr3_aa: CASSAPGPKNTEAFF
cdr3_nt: TGTGCCAGCAGCGCCCCGGGTCCCAAGAACACTGAAGCTTTCTTT

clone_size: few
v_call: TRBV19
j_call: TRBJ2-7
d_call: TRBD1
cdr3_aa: CASGEGAGEQYF
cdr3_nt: TGTGCCAGTGGCGAGGGGGCAGGCGAGCAGTACTTC